This TCR beta chain appears in the sequencing data of a study of CD8+ T cells in alopecia areata. Reverse transcription of extracted RNA yielded cDNA, which provided the sequencing template. TCRdb keeps only in-frame clones here, not all; method: immunoSEQ multiplex PCR. This sample carries more than 100,000 clones, around three fifths of them seen once, and the ten largest clones take 4.5% to 5.5%. Sorted populations comprised CD4+ and CD8+ T cells obtained from PBMCs. V lost 5 bases, J lost 4 bases, and 8 bases lay in between. Germline V gives CDR1 SSHAT, CDR2 FNYEAQ (reference sequence). The CDR3 is 13 amino acids.

The J gene is TRBJ2-2, the V gene TRBV7-7; D not certain. The specimen comprised CD4+ T cells sorted from blood, sampled at week 0. This sequence was found in a human donor with alopecia areata. CDR3 DNA sequence: TGTGCCAGCAGCCTACTGAGCACCGGGGAGCTGTTTTTT. Protein sequence: CASSLLSTGELFF.